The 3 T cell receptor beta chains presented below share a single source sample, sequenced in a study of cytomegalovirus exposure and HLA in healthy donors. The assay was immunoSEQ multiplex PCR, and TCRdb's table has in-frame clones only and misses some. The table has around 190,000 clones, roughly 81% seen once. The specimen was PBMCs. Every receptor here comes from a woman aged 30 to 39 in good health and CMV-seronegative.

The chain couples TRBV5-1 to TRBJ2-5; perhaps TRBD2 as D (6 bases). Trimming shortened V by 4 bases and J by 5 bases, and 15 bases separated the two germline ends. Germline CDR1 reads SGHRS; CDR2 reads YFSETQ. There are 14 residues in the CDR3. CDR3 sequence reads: CASSNGPGGETQYF. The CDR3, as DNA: TGCGCCAGCAGCAACGGGCCTGGAGGGGAGACCCAGTACTTC.

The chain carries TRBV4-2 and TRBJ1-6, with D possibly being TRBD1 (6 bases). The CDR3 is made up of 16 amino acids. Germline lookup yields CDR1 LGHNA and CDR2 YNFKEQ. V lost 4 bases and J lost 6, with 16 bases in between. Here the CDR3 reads CASSPDSLRGNSPLHF. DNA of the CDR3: TGTGCCAGCAGCCCGGACAGCCTAAGGGGTAATTCACCCCTCCACTTT.

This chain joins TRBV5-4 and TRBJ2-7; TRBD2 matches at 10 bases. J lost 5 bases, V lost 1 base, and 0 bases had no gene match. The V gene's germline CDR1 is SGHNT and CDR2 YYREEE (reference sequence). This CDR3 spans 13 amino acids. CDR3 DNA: TGTGCCAGCAGCTTGAGCGGGGGGGACGAGCAGTACTTC. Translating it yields CASSLSGGDEQYF.